What follows is one T cell receptor (beta chain) and its context. A few counts support this clonotype. Its antigen specificity is not known. No clone much larger than this one lies a single base away; base qualities are absent. These data belong to a study of human T cells and chemical hapten exposure (TCRdb year 2021). Regarding the research as a whole: For sensitization, 2% DPC in acetone was applied to a 2 cm by 2 cm area of upper inner arm skin. Throughout the study period of 20 to 30 weeks, patients also received therapeutic DPC doses to the scalp every week. Patch testing was performed on the upper back with Finn chambers containing 0.01% DPC, and the patch tests were scored after 6 days according to International Contact Dermatitis Research Group standards. Most of the patients in the cohort were female, and the cohort covered alopecia areata with under or over 50% scalp involvement, alopecia totalis and alopecia universalis. The libraries were sequenced as a pool, and the TCR yield per sample differed mostly because of small variations in library volumes within the pool. This study followed changes in the peripheral blood TCR repertoire in vivo during primary and secondary sensitization of alopecia patients to the hapten diphenylcyclopropenone (DPC). Blood samples were taken from patients before sensitization (week 0) and at 2, 6 and about 24 weeks after DPC sensitization. Some 29 alopecia patients gave blood for TCR sequencing at one to four time points (pre-sensitization, 2, 6 and 24 weeks).

What the authors observed across the whole study: Patch test score was positively correlated with the number of PT1 expanded TCRs, with significance at thresholds 8, 16 and 32 but not at 4. Repeated subsampling changed both the strength of the expansion versus patch-test correlation and the threshold at which the correlation became significant. Because all patients had alopecia, a presumed autoimmune disease, the immune response of the patients might differ from that of healthy individuals. Compared with pre-sensitization or healthy control sets, expanded TCRs formed significantly more large CDR3 similarity clusters, which is consistent with antigen-driven responses. No change with DPC sensitization was found in the number of TCRs above 1 in 1000 frequency, and no evidence of global repertoire structure alterations was found.

The time point label on this specimen signifies: patch test 1, 2 weeks after DPC sensitization. The sample's treatment or condition label is to be understood as: therapeutic diphenylcyclopropenone sensitization with weekly scalp DPC. At each patch-test visit, blood was drawn before the patch test was applied. Eligible patients were aged 18 to 70, diagnosed with alopecia, deemed suitable for DPC therapy, and excluded if pregnant. Total RNA was extracted from unfractionated whole blood collected in Tempus Blood RNA tubes. Receptor amplification or capture employed RACE. This sample was sequenced with a NextSeq 500. During library preparation, unique molecular identifiers were attached to individual cDNA molecules so that TCRs could be counted quantitatively and reproducibly. For every blood RNA sample, sequencing covered both the TCR alpha and TCR beta chains. Regarding the original processing steps: Samples had a median of 95,638 TCRs, with a range from roughly 23,224 to 700,000. V, J and CDR3 annotation of the TCR reads was carried out using the Decombinator software suite. For PS versus PT1 abundance plots, all samples were subsampled to the same number of TCRs (28,000). Expanded TCRs were defined as absent before sensitization and observed at least eight times at the 2-week time point. TCRdb handled the public reads itself, with Q25 trimming in fastp and clone calling in MiXCR, and kept productive beta chains. Each entry is one CDR3 protein sequence, shown with its most common DNA and genes. V and J calls and clone size were set by TCRdb, not the authors. The sample profile shows some 400,000 distinct CDR3 sequences; around 4.8% of them were found once. The top ten clones comprise 2% to 2.5% of the sample.

This sequence originates from a woman aged 45-60 years with alopecia areata. Some clones in this sample may be carry-over from other donors' samples. The sequencing here drew on whole blood, taken in connection with sensitization to the hapten diphenylcyclopropenone (DPC).

The CDR3 region reads CASSPWASGIQETQYF. The DNA is TGTGCCAGCAGCCCGTGGGCTAGCGGGATCCAAGAGACCCAGTACTTC. The chain links TRBV13 with TRBJ2-5; TRBD2 lines up with 9 middle nucleotides. V is cut back by 5 bases and J by 1 base, with 8 bases in the junction unmatched. Reading the germline V gene (reference sequence) gives CDR1 PRHDT and CDR2 FYEKMQ. Including cysteine and phenylalanine, the CDR3 has 16 amino acids. Just the 48-base CDR3 DNA is kept, in frame starting at base 1.